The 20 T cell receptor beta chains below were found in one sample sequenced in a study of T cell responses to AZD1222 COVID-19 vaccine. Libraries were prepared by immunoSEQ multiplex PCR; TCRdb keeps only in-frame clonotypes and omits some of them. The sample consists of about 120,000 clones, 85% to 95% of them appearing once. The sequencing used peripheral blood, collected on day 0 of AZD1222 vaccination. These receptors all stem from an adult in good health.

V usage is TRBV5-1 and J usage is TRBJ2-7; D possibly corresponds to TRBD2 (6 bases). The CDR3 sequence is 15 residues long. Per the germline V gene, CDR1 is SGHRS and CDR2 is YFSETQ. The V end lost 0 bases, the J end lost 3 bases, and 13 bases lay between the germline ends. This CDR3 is CASSLAPGLDYEQYF. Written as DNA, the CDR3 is TGCGCCAGCAGCTTGGCACCGGGACTGGACTACGAGCAGTACTTC.

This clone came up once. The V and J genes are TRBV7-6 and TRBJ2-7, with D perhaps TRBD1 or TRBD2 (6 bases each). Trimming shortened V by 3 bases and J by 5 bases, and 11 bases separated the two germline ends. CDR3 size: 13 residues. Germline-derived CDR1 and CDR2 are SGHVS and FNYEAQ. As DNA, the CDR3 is TGTGCCAGCAGCTTTGGGGGGCAGAACGAGCAGTACTTC. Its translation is CASSFGGQNEQYF.

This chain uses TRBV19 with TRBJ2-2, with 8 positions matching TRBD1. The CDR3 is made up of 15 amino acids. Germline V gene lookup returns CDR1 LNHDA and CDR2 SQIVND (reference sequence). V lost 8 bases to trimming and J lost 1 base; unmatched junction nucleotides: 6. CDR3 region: CASFRTGGNTGELFF. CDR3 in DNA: TGTGCCAGTTTCAGAACAGGGGGGAACACCGGGGAGCTGTTTTTT.

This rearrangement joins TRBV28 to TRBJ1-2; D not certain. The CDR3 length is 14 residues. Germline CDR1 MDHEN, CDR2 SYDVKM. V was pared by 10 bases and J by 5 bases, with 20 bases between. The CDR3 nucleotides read TGTGCCACCGCCTACCGCAAGGTGGTTTATGGCTACACCTTC. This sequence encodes CATAYRKVVYGYTF.

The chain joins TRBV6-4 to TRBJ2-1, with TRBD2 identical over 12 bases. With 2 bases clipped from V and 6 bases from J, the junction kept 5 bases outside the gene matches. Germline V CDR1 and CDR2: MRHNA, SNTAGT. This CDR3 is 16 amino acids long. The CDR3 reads CASSDGWTSGTNEQFF. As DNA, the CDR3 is TGTGCCAGCAGTGACGGTTGGACTAGCGGGACCAATGAGCAGTTCTTC.

The CDR3 nucleotides are TGCGCCAGCAGCCAAGATAGGGATGAGCAGTTCTTC. Translated: CASSQDRDEQFF. This rearrangement joins TRBV4-1 to TRBJ2-1; D remains unclear. The CDR3 length is 12 residues. Germline V gene data show CDR1 as MGHRA and CDR2 as YSYEKL. V lost 0 bases to trimming and J lost 8 bases, with 5 bases between them.

The CDR3 DNA reads as TGTGCCAGCTCACCCCCCCTTAACAGCAATCAGCCCCAGCATTTT. Translating it yields CASSPPLNSNQPQHF. The chain links TRBV18 to TRBJ1-5; no clear D. Germline CDR1 KGHSH, CDR2 LQKENI. This CDR3 spans 15 amino acids. The V gene lost 3 bases and the J gene lost 1 base, with 10 bases spanning the gap.

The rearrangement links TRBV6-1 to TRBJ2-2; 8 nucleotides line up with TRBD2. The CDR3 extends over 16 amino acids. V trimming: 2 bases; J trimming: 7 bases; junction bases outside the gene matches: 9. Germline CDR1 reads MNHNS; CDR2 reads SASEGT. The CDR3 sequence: CASSEFSGGFLGELFF. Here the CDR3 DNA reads TGTGCCAGCAGTGAATTTTCGGGAGGGTTCCTCGGGGAGCTGTTTTTT.

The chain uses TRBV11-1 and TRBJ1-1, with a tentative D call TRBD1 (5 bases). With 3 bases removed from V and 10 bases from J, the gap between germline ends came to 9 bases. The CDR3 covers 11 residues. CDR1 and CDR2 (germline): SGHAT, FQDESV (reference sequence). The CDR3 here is CASSFQGGAFF. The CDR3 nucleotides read TGTGCCAGCAGCTTCCAGGGAGGAGCTTTCTTT.

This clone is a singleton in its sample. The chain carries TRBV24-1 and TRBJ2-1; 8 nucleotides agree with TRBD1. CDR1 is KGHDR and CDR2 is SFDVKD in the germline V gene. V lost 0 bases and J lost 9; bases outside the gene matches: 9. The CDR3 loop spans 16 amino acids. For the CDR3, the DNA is TGTGCCACCAGTGATTTGGGACAGGGCCAAAGAGGTGAGCAGTTCTTC. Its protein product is CATSDLGQGQRGEQFF.

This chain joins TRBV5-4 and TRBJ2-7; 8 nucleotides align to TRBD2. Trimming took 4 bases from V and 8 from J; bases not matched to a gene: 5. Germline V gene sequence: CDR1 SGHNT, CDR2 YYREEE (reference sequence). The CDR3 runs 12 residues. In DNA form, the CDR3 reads TGTGCCAGCAGCCTCGGACTAGCCAAGCAGTACTTC. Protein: CASSLGLAKQYF.

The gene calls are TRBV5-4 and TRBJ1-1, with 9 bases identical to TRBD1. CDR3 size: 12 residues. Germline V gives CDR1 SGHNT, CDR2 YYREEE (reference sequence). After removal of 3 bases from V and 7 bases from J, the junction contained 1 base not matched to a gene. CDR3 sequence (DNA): TGTGCCAGCAGCTCGGGACAGGGTGAAGCTTTCTTT. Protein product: CASSSGQGEAFF.

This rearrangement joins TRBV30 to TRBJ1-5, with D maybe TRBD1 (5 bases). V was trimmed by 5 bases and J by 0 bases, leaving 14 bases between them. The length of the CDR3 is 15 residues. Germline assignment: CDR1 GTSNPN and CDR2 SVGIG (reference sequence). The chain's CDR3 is CAWDKGWDSNQPQHF. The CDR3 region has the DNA TGTGCCTGGGACAAGGGGTGGGATAGCAATCAGCCCCAGCATTTT.

DNA of the CDR3: TGTGCCAGCAGATCGGGAGCGGAAGCTTTCTTT. Its translation is CASRSGAEAFF. The genes are TRBV5-4 and TRBJ1-1; D is unresolved. V lost 5 bases and J 8 bases, leaving 10 bases between the germline ends. The length of the CDR3 is 11 residues. Germline assignment: CDR1 SGHNT and CDR2 YYREEE (reference sequence). Complete variable domain (other parts from reference TRBV5-4 and TRBJ1-1): ETGVTQSPTHLIKTRGQQVTLRCSSQSGHNTVSWYQQALGQGPQFIFQYYREEENGRGNFPPRFSGLQFPNYSSELNVNALELDDSALYLCASRSGAEAFFGQGTRLTVV.

As DNA, the CDR3 is TGCGCCAGCAGCTGGGGAACTAATGAAAAACTGTTTTTT. Translation: CASSWGTNEKLFF. The chain is built from TRBV5-1 and TRBJ1-4; D is unclear. Germline assignment: CDR1 SGHRS and CDR2 YFSETQ. CDR3 length: 13 amino acids. V was cut by 3 bases and J by 1 base, with 4 bases left in between. The full variable domain, rest sourced from reference TRBV5-1 and TRBJ1-4, is KAGVTQTPRYLIKTRGQQVTLSCSPISGHRSVSWYQQTPGQGLQFLFEYFSETQRNKGNFPGRFSGRQFSNSRSEMNVSTLELGDSALYLCASSWGTNEKLFFGSGTQLSVL.

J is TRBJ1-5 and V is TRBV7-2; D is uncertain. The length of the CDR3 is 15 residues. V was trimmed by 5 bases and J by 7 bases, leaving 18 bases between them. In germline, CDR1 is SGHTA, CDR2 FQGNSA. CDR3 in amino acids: CASSAPGRVAQPQHF. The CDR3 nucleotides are TGTGCCAGCAGCGCTCCAGGAAGGGTTGCCCAGCCCCAGCATTTT. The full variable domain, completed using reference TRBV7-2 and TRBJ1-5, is GAGVSQSPSNKVTEKGKDVELRCDPISGHTALYWYRQSLGQGLEFLIYFQGNSAPDKSGLPSDRFSAERTGGSVSTLTIQRTQQEDSAVYLCASSAPGRVAQPQHFGDGTRLSIL.

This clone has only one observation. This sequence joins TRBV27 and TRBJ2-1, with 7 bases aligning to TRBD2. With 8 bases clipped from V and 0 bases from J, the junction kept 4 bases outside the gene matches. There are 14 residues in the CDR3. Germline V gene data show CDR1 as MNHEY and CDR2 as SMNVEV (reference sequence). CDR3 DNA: TGTGCCAGCCTAAGCGGGGTCTCCTACAATGAGCAGTTCTTC. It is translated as CASLSGVSYNEQFF.

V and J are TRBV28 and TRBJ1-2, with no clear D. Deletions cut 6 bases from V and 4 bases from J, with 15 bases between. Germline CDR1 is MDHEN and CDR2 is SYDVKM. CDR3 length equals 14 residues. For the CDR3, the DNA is TGTGCCAGCAGCATGCGGGCCAACGGCTATGGCTACACCTTC. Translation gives CASSMRANGYGYTF.

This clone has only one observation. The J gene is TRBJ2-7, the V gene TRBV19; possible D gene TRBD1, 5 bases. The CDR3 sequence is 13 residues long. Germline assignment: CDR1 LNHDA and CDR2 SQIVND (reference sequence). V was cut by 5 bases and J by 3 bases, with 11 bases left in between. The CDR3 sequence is CASSGAQVYEQYF. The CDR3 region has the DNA TGTGCCAGTAGTGGGGCACAGGTCTACGAGCAGTACTTC.

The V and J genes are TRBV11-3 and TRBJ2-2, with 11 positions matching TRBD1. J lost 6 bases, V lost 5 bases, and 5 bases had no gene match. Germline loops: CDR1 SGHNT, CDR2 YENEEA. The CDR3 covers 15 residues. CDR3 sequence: CASSVGQGAPGELFF. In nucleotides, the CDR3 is TGTGCCAGCAGCGTCGGACAGGGGGCCCCCGGGGAGCTGTTTTTT.